This is a list of T cell receptor beta chains from one sample in a study of blood T cell repertoires in COVID-19. Profiling relied on immunoSEQ multiplex PCR, and the TCRdb table lists in-frame clones only, not all of them. The sample lists about 89,000 clones, 70% to 85% occurring once. Sequenced: peripheral blood. The receptors derive from a man in his 70s with acute or convalescent COVID-19. Both conserved end residues are part of each CDR3. Fields, in order: V gene, D gene, clone size, CDR3 protein. A D gene is named only where the DNA matches it firmly. The size field is filled for only some rows; it gives once, few, many or a size class.

v_call: TRBV7-9; d_call: -; clone_size: -; cdr3_aa: CASSSGQINQPQHF
v_call: TRBV5-1; d_call: -; clone_size: once; cdr3_aa: CASSFTGSYGYTF
v_call: TRBV4-1; d_call: TRBD1; clone_size: -; cdr3_aa: CASSQATGGSGNQPQHF
v_call: TRBV3-1/TRBV3-2; d_call: TRBD2; clone_size: -; cdr3_aa: CASSSLAGAPDEQFF
v_call: TRBV18; d_call: TRBD1; clone_size: once; cdr3_aa: CASSPGGTGNTEAFF
v_call: TRBV9; d_call: TRBD2; clone_size: few; cdr3_aa: CASGIGAGEQETQYF
v_call: TRBV9; d_call: -; clone_size: -; cdr3_aa: CASSVMGPNNEQFF
v_call: TRBV7-2; d_call: TRBD2; clone_size: -; cdr3_aa: CASSLTSGSYGTQYF
v_call: TRBV2; d_call: -; clone_size: -; cdr3_aa: CASSQEGYNQPQHF
v_call: TRBV11-2; d_call: TRBD1; clone_size: -; cdr3_aa: CASSPQGLYEQYF
v_call: TRBV7-8; d_call: TRBD2; clone_size: -; cdr3_aa: CASSLIAGSSSYNEQFF
v_call: TRBV18; d_call: -; clone_size: -; cdr3_aa: CASSPQASGNTIYF
v_call: TRBV5-5; d_call: TRBD1; clone_size: -; cdr3_aa: CASSAGTGTSYNSPLHF
v_call: TRBV28; d_call: TRBD1; clone_size: -; cdr3_aa: CASRTTGGIAGELFF
v_call: TRBV15; d_call: -; clone_size: once; cdr3_aa: CATSPRGGGTFSYNEQFF
v_call: TRBV7-8; d_call: TRBD1; clone_size: -; cdr3_aa: CASTPTGANTEAFF
v_call: TRBV4-2; d_call: TRBD1; clone_size: -; cdr3_aa: CASSQAGSRTGNTEAFF
v_call: TRBV7-9; d_call: TRBD1; clone_size: once; cdr3_aa: CASSRGTGKTEKLFF
v_call: TRBV6-5; d_call: -; clone_size: -; cdr3_aa: CASSSVASYQETQYF
v_call: TRBV30; d_call: -; clone_size: -; cdr3_aa: CAWSRAGGNTEAFF
v_call: TRBV5-1; d_call: TRBD1; clone_size: -; cdr3_aa: CASSLAGQGIDGYTF
v_call: TRBV6-1; d_call: -; clone_size: -; cdr3_aa: CASSENLQSGFYGYTF
v_call: TRBV6-5; d_call: -; clone_size: -; cdr3_aa: CASRYDRDINIEAFF
v_call: TRBV11-2; d_call: -; clone_size: -; cdr3_aa: CASSLGRGAEAFF
v_call: TRBV5-1; d_call: -; clone_size: once; cdr3_aa: CASTSGGRRDTQYF
v_call: TRBV28; d_call: TRBD2; clone_size: few; cdr3_aa: CASSSFAGGKYNEQFF
v_call: TRBV7-8; d_call: -; clone_size: -; cdr3_aa: CASSDRGSLGTEAFF
v_call: TRBV3-1/TRBV3-2; d_call: -; clone_size: -; cdr3_aa: CASSQDLRGGSTDTQYF
v_call: TRBV7-2; d_call: -; clone_size: -; cdr3_aa: CASRPRGGGEELFF
v_call: TRBV21-1; d_call: -; clone_size: once; cdr3_aa: CGINEGAGTEAFF
v_call: TRBV28; d_call: -; clone_size: -; cdr3_aa: CASSFSGTLYEQYF
v_call: TRBV27; d_call: -; clone_size: once; cdr3_aa: CASSLTGFPNQPQHF
v_call: TRBV6-5; d_call: -; clone_size: -; cdr3_aa: CASSLLGPYNEQFF
v_call: TRBV9; d_call: -; clone_size: -; cdr3_aa: CASSVVDYSYEQYF
v_call: TRBV11-2; d_call: -; clone_size: -; cdr3_aa: CASSSELRQLNSPLHF
v_call: TRBV4-1; d_call: TRBD1; clone_size: -; cdr3_aa: CASSQDADGTGRKPYGYTF
v_call: TRBV5-1; d_call: -; clone_size: few; cdr3_aa: CASSHSAGMTNYGYTF
v_call: TRBV7-9; d_call: -; clone_size: -; cdr3_aa: CASSPLLSVQPTSYEQYF